This T cell receptor beta chain was sequenced for a study of prognosis after radiotherapy for stage I lung cancer. Across the study: Radiotherapy: SBRT, 3 to 5 fractions, biologically effective dose at least 100 Gy. Findings and caveats of the study: Patients with distant metastases had lower Shannon entropy after stereotactic body radiation therapy.

Genomic DNA yielded TCR beta CDR3, amplified by two-round multiplex PCR. Used in first-round PCR were primers specific to each TRBV and TRBJ gene. Using its own MiXCR run on the multiplex PCR reads, TCRdb lists one record per CDR3 protein. The sample has about 27,000 distinct CDR3 sequences, about 43% seen once. As to this clonotype: Its antigen is undetermined.

Material: PBMCs, obtained before or after stereotactic body radiation therapy (not recorded which). This TCR was sampled from a donor over 45 with non-small cell lung cancer.

CDR3 nucleotides: TGTGCCAGCAGTTACTCGTCGACAGGGCTTACTCAGCCCCAGCATTTT. This translates into CASSYSSTGLTQPQHF. This chain uses TRBV6-5 with TRBJ1-5; TRBD1 matches 7 bases. Per germline, CDR1 MNHEY and CDR2 SVGAGI. This CDR3 spans 16 amino acids. Trimming cost V 0 bases and J 6 bases; bases outside gene matches: 8.